The next 9 T cell receptor beta chains were all read from a single sample in a study of blood T cells in healthy people across ages. Using a J-beta primer mix together with a sample-barcoded 5' primer, a second PCR was run for about 6 to 11 cycles. TCRdb re-derived calls from the 5' RACE reads in MiXCR, one entry per CDR3 protein. The sample yields hundreds of thousands of distinct CDR3 sequences, roughly 32% seen once. Sequencing used blood. The receptors were gathered from a woman over 75 in good health.

This clonotype was detected many times. V is TRBV7-2 and J is TRBJ2-6, with TRBD1 as a possible D gene (5 bases). The CDR3 extends over 15 amino acids. V lost 4 bases and J 0 bases, leaving 7 bases between the germline ends. Germline CDR1 reads SGHTA; CDR2 reads FQGNSA. The CDR3 coding sequence is TGTGCCAGCAGCTGGGGCGTCTCTGGGGCCAACGTCCTGACTTTC. It encodes CASSWGVSGANVLTF.

The V call is TRBV6-1, the J call TRBJ2-2, with D perhaps TRBD1 (5 bases). V lost 4 bases to trimming and J lost 8 bases, with 11 bases between them. Germline V CDR1 and CDR2: MNHNS, SASEGT. This CDR3 has 13 residues. The CDR3 DNA is TGTGCCAGCAGTGGACAGAGTACGGGGGAGCTGTTTTTT. Translation: CASSGQSTGELFF.

This clonotype was recorded at least ten times. The V and J genes are TRBV10-3 and TRBJ2-7; no clear D. CDR3 length: 11 amino acids. The V and J ends lost 8 bases and 8 bases respectively, with 13 bases between them. Germline CDR1 and CDR2: ENHRY and SYGVKD. The CDR3 region is CAIGETTKQYF. For the CDR3, the DNA is TGTGCCATCGGCGAAACTACGAAGCAGTACTTC.

This clonotype was detected ten times or more. This chain connects TRBV20-1 to TRBJ2-1; perhaps TRBD2 as D (5 bases). The germline V gene has CDR1 DFQATT and CDR2 SNEGSKA (reference sequence). This CDR3 spans 12 amino acids. Trimming cost V 6 bases and J 6 bases, with 12 bases left between them. The CDR3: CSAPLRVNEQFF. DNA for the CDR3: TGCAGTGCCCCCCTGAGGGTCAATGAGCAGTTCTTC.

Remarks on this clonotype: This could be a read error, since a much larger clone is one nucleotide away. V usage is TRBV7-6 and J usage is TRBJ2-3; D remains unclear. The germline V gene has CDR1 SGHVS and CDR2 FNYEAQ. The CDR3 consists of 13 residues. Here the CDR3 reads CAGSPRETDTQYF. CDR3 bases: TGTGCCGGCAGCCCCAGAGAGACAGATACGCAGTATTTT. The full variable domain, completed using reference TRBV7-6 and TRBJ2-3, is GAGVSQSPRYKVTKRGQDVALRCDPISGHVSLYWYRQALGQGPEFLTYFNYEAQQDKSGLPNDRFSAERPEGSISTLTIQRTEQRDSAMYRCAGSPRETDTQYFGPGTRLTVL.

This clonotype was counted ten times or more. The chain uses TRBV5-1 and TRBJ2-1; 8 bases fit TRBD2. Germline values: CDR1 SGHRS, CDR2 YFSETQ. There are 16 residues in the CDR3. After removal of 2 bases from V and 4 bases from J, the junction contained 8 bases not matched to a gene. The CDR3 coding sequence is TGCGCCAGCAGCTTCTCGAAGCGGGGGTTATACAATGAGCAGTTCTTC. As protein: CASSFSKRGLYNEQFF.

There are many counts of this clonotype. J is TRBJ1-2 and V is TRBV29-1; 9 nucleotides match TRBD1. Germline lookup yields CDR1 SQVTM and CDR2 ANQGSEA. This CDR3 has 12 amino acids. V trimming: 7 bases; J trimming: 3 bases; junction bases outside the gene matches: 3. In DNA, the CDR3 is TGCAGCGGTAGACAGGGGGACTATGGCTACACCTTC. Amino acid sequence: CSGRQGDYGYTF.

Comment on this clonotype: Relative to the germline gene, one junction end is altered; a read error may explain this. The chain carries TRBV12-3 or TRBV12-4 and TRBJ2-3; D might be TRBD2 (6 bases). The CDR3 length is 16 residues. The CDR3 region has the DNA TGTGCCAGCAGTTTCTCTAGCGCGGTAGGCGCAGATGCGCAGTATTTT. It encodes CASSFSSAVGADAQYF.

This clonotype was seen ten or more times. CDR3 loop: CASSQDGGSGRGDEQFF. In DNA form, the CDR3 reads TGTGCCAGCAGCCAAGATGGCGGGAGCGGGCGTGGGGATGAGCAGTTCTTC. The rearrangement joins TRBV4-2 to TRBJ2-1; 7 bases map to TRBD2. CDR1 and CDR2 (germline): LGHNA, YNFKEQ. V lost 0 bases and J lost 8; bases outside the gene matches: 13. The CDR3 totals 17 residues.